Sequencing of this T cell receptor beta chain was carried out in a study of CD8 T cells in ankylosing spondylitis. TCRdb called the 5' RACE reads again in MiXCR, with one record for every CDR3 protein. The sample has about 30,000 distinct CDR3 sequences, about 5.2% seen once; the top ten hold roughly 1.8%. V dropped 1 base and J dropped 3; count of bases not matched to a gene: 3. This CDR3 comprises 15 residues. CDR1 and CDR2 (germline): SGDLS, YYNGEE. This clonotype is classed as medium-sized. Its target is unknown. Regarding the study as a whole: Both synovial fluid and blood in reactive arthritis had previously been reported to carry some motif variants.

This rearrangement joins TRBV9 to TRBJ1-4; 7 nucleotides agree with TRBD1. Specimen: blood, either unsorted or a sorted T cell fraction (not recorded which). This receptor was taken from a female donor with ankylosing spondylitis or in good health (not recorded which). The CDR3 DNA is TGTGCCAGCAGCGTAACAGGGGAGGCTAATGAAAAACTGTTTTTT. Its translation is CASSVTGEANEKLFF.